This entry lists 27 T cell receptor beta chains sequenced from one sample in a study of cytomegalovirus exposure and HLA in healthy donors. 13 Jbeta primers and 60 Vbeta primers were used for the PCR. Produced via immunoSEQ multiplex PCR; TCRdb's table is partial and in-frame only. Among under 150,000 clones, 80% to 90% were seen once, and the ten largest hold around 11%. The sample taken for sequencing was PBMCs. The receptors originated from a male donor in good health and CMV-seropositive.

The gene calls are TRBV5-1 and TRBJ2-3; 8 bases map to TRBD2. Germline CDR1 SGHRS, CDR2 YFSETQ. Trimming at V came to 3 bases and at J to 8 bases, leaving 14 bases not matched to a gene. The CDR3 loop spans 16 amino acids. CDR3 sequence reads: CASSWPRGREVSTQYF. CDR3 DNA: TGCGCCAGCAGCTGGCCCCGCGGGCGGGAGGTCAGTACGCAGTATTTT.

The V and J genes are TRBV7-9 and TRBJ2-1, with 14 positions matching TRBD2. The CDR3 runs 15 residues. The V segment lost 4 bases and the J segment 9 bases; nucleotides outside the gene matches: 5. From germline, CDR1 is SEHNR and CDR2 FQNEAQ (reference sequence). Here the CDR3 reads CASSSGLAGVSEQFF. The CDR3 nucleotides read TGTGCCAGCAGCTCGGGACTAGCGGGAGTCAGTGAGCAGTTCTTC.

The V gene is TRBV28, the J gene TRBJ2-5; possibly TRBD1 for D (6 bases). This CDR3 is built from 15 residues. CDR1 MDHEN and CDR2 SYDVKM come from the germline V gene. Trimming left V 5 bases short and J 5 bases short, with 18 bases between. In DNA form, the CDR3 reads TGTGCCAGCAGTCCGCAGGGACAATTGGGTGAGACCCAGTACTTC. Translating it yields CASSPQGQLGETQYF.

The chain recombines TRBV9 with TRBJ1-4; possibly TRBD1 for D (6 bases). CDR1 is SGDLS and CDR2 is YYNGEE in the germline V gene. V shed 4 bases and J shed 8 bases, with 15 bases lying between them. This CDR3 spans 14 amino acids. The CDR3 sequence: CASSPGQNPEKLFF. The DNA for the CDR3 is TGTGCCAGCAGCCCCGGACAGAACCCCGAAAAACTGTTTTTT. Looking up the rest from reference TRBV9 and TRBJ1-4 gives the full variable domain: DSGVTQTPKHLITATGQRVTLRCSPRSGDLSVYWYQQSLDQGLQFLIQYYNGEERAKGNILERFSAQQFPDLHSELNLSSLELGDSALYFCASSPGQNPEKLFFGSGTQLSVL.

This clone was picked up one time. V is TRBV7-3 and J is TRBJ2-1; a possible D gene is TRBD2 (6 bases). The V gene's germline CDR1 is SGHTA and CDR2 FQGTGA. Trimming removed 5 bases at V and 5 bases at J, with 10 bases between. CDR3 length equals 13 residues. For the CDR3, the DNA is TGTGCCAGCAGCCCGGACTACCACAATGAGCAGTTCTTC. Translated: CASSPDYHNEQFF.

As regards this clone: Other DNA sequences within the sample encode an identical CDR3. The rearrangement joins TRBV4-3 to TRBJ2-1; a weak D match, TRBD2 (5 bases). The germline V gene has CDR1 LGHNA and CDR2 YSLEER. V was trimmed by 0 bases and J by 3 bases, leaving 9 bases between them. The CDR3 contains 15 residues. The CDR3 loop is CASSQDRAGYNEQFF. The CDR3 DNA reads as TGCGCCAGCAGCCAAGATCGGGCGGGCTACAATGAGCAGTTCTTC.

The CDR3 here is CAWSASGSSYNEQFF. The CDR3 DNA follows: TGTGCCTGGAGTGCGAGCGGGAGCTCCTACAATGAGCAGTTCTTC. The chain combines TRBV30 with TRBJ2-1, with 8 bases lining up with TRBD2. Germline V gene data show CDR1 as GTSNPN and CDR2 as SVGIG (reference sequence). Trimming at V came to 1 base and at J to 0 bases, leaving 2 bases not matched to a gene. The CDR3 has 15 amino acids. Based on the CDR3 plus reference TRBV30 and TRBJ2-1, the full variable domain is SQTIHQWPATLVQPVGSPLSLECTVEGTSNPNLYWYRQAAGRGLQLLFYSVGIGQISSEVPQNLSASRPQDRQFILSSKKLLLSDSGFYLCAWSASGSSYNEQFFGPGTRLTVL.

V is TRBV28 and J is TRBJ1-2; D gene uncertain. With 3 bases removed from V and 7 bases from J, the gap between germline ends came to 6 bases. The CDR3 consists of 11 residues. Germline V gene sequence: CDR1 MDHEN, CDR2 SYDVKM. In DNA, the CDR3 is TGTGCCAGCAGTTTTGTTAGTGGCTACACCTTC. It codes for CASSFVSGYTF.

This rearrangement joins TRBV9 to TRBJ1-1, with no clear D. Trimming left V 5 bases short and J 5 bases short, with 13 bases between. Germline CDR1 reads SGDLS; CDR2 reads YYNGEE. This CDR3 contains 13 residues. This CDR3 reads CASSKTYGTEAFF. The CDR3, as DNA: TGTGCCAGCAGTAAGACGTACGGGACTGAAGCTTTCTTT.

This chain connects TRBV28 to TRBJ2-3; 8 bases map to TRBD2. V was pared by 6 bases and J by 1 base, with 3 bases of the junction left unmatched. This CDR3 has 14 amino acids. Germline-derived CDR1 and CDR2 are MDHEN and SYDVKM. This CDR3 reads CASSLGGGTDTQYF. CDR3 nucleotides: TGTGCCAGCAGCCTCGGGGGGGGCACAGATACGCAGTATTTT. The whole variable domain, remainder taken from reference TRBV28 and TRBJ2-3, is DVKVTQSSRYLVKRTGEKVFLECVQDMDHENMFWYRQDPGLGLRLIYFSYDVKMKEKGDIPEGYSVSREKKERFSLILESASTNQTSMYLCASSLGGGTDTQYFGPGTRLTVL.

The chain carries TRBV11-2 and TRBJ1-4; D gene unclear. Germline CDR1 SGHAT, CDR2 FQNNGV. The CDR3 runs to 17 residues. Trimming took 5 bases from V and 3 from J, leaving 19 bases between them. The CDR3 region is CASSELGPPVANEKLFF. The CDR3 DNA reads TGTGCCAGCAGCGAGCTCGGTCCCCCGGTGGCTAATGAAAAACTGTTTTTT.

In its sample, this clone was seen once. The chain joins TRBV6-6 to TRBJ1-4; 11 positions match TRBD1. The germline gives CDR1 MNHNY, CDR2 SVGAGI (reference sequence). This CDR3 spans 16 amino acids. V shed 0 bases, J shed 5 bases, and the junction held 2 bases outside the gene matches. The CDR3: CASSYSDRGLNEKLFF. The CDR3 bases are TGTGCCAGCAGTTACTCGGACAGGGGGCTAAATGAAAAACTGTTTTTT.

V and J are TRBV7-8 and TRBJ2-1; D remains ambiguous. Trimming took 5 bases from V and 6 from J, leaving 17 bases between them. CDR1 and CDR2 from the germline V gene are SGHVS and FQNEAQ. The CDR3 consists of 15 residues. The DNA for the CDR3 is TGTGCCAGCAGCACACCGACTGAACTTTTCAATGAGCAGTTCTTC. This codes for CASSTPTELFNEQFF.

The CDR3 sequence: CASSTTGAISGNTIYF. The CDR3 DNA follows: TGTGCCAGCAGCACAACAGGGGCTATCTCTGGAAACACCATATATTTT. The gene calls are TRBV9 and TRBJ1-3, with TRBD1 matching over 7 bases. This CDR3 contains 16 residues. V gave up 4 bases and J gave up 0 bases; unmatched junction bases: 7. Germline-derived CDR1 and CDR2 are SGDLS and YYNGEE.

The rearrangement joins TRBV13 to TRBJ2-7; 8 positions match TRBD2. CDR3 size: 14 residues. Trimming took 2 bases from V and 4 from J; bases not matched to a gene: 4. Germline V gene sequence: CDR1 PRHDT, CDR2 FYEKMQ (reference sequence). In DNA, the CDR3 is TGTGCCAGCAGCTTAAGCGGGAGTCTATACGAGCAGTACTTC. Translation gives CASSLSGSLYEQYF.

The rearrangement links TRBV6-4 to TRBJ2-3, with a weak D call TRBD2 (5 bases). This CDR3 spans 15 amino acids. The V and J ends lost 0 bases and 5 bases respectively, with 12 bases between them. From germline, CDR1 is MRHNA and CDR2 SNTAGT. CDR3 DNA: TGTGCCAGCAGTGACTCTGGGAGTATAGTAGATACGCAGTATTTT. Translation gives CASSDSGSIVDTQYF.

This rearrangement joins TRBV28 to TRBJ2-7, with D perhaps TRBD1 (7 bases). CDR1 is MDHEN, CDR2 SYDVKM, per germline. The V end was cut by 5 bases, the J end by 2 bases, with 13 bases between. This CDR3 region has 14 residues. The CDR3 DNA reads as TGTGCCAGCAGTGGGGGGACAGATCCCTACGAGCAGTACTTC. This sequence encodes CASSGGTDPYEQYF.

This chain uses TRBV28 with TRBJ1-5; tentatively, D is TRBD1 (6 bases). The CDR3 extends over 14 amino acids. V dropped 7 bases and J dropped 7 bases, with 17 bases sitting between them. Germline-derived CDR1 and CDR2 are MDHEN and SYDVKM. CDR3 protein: CASKKGGDGQPQHF. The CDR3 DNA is TGTGCCAGCAAGAAAGGGGGAGACGGGCAGCCCCAGCATTTT.

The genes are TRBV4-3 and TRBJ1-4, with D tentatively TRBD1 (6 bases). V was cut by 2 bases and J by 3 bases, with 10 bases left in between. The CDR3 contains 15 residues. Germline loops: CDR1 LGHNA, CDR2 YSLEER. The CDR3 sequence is CASSQSGQSNEKLFF. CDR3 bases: TGCGCCAGCAGCCAATCCGGACAGTCTAATGAAAAACTGTTTTTT.

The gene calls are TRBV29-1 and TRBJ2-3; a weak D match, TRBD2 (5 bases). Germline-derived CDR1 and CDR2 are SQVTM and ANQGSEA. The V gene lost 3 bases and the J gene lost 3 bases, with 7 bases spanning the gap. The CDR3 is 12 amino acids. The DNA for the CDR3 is TGCAGCGTTGAGAGCGGTACAGATACGCAGTATTTT. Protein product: CSVESGTDTQYF.

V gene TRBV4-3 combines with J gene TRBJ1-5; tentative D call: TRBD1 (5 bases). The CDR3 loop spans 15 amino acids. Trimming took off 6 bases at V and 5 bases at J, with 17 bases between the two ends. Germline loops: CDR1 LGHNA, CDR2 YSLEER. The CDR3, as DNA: TGCGCCAGCAGTCTAGAGTGGGGCAAAGATCAGCCCCAGCATTTT. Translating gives CASSLEWGKDQPQHF.

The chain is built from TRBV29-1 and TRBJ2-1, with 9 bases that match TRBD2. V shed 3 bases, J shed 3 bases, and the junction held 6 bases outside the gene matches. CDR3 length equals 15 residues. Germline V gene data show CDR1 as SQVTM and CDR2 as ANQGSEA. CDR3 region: CSVESRTSVYNEQFF. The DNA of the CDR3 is TGCAGCGTTGAGAGTAGGACTAGCGTCTACAATGAGCAGTTCTTC.

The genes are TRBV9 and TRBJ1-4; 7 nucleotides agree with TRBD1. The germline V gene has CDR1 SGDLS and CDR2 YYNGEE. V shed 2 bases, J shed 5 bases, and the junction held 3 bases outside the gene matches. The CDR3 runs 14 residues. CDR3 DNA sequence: TGTGCCAGCAGCGTTTCGACAGGGAATGAAAAACTGTTTTTT. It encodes CASSVSTGNEKLFF.

CDR3: CASSLARSENTGELFF. The CDR3 DNA is TGTGCCAGCAGCTTAGCGAGGTCCGAGAACACCGGGGAGCTGTTTTTT. J is TRBJ2-2 and V is TRBV7-6; D ambiguous. The CDR3 sequence is 16 residues long. Germline CDR1 SGHVS, CDR2 FNYEAQ. Trimming left V 0 bases short and J 1 base short, with 9 bases between.

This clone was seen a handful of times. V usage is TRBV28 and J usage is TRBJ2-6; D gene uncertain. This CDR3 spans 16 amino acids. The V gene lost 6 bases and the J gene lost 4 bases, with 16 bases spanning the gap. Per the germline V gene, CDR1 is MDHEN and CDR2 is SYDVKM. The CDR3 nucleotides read TGTGCCAGCAGCCCCCTCGGTGCGGCGGGGGCCAACGTCCTGACTTTC. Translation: CASSPLGAAGANVLTF.

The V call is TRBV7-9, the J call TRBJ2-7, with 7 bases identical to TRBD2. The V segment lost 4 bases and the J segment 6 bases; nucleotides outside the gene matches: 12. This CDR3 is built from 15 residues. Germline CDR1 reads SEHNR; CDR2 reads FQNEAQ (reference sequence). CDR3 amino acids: CASSWGGERGGEQYF. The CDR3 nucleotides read TGTGCCAGCAGCTGGGGAGGGGAGCGCGGGGGCGAGCAGTACTTC.

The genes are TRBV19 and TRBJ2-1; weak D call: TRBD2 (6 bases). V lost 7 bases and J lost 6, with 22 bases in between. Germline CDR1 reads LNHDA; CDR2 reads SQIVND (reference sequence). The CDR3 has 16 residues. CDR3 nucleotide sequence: TGTGCCAGTACCCCGTTTGGAGCAGCCGGGGGCAATGAGCAGTTCTTC. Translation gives CASTPFGAAGGNEQFF.